The next 8 T cell receptor beta chains were all read from a single sample in a study of T-cell reconstitution after alpha-beta-depleted transplantation in children. Unique molecular identifiers were incorporated during preparation of the TCRbeta library. Using its own MiXCR run on the PCR reads, TCRdb lists one record per CDR3 protein. Among hundreds of thousands of distinct CDR3 sequences, over 15% were seen once, and the ten largest hold around 0.96%. Sequenced material: PBMCs from the stem cell graft donor, taken from the stem cell graft. The receptors derive from a human donor who donated a stem cell graft to a child with acute myeloid leukemia.

Regarding this clonotype: A much larger clonotype is one base distant, so this may be a read error. The gene calls are TRBV20-1 and TRBJ2-7; a weak D match, TRBD2 (5 bases). Germline values: CDR1 DFQATT, CDR2 SNEGSKA (reference sequence). This CDR3 is built from 12 residues. The chain's CDR3 is CSASRVDYDQYF. CDR3 DNA sequence: TGCAGTGCAAGTAGGGTAGACTACGACCAGTACTTC.

Note on this clonotype: This may come from a read error, since a much larger clone is one base off. The chain combines TRBV20-1 with TRBJ2-3; TRBD2 agrees at 12 bases. The germline CDR1 and CDR2 sequences are DFQATT and SNEGSKA (reference sequence). This CDR3 is 15 amino acids long. The DNA of the CDR3 is TGCTGTGCAACAAGGACTAGCGGGATCACAGATACGCAGTATTTT. Translation gives CCATRTSGITDTQYF.

The sample holds many counts of this clonotype. The CDR3 sequence: CSVFGGTEAFF. The CDR3 DNA follows: TGCAGCGTTTTTGGGGGCACTGAAGCTTTCTTT. The chain recombines TRBV29-1 with TRBJ1-1; D is perhaps TRBD1 (5 bases). Deletions cut 5 bases from V and 4 bases from J, with 8 bases between. Germline-derived CDR1 and CDR2 are SQVTM and ANQGSEA. CDR3 length equals 11 residues.

This clonotype appeared a few times. V is TRBV27 and J is TRBJ2-7; D is undetermined. The V end lost 5 bases, the J end lost 0 bases, and 11 bases lay between the germline ends. This CDR3 has 14 amino acids. CDR1 and CDR2 (germline): MNHEY, SMNVEV (reference sequence). CDR3 nucleotide sequence: TGTGCCAGCAGTCCCTCGACGGTCTCCTACGAGCAGTACTTC. It yields the protein CASSPSTVSYEQYF.

A single count supports this clonotype. V usage is TRBV15 and J usage is TRBJ2-2, with TRBD2 identical over 13 bases. The length of the CDR3 is 19 residues. The V segment lost 5 bases and the J segment 0 bases; nucleotides outside the gene matches: 9. Germline assignment: CDR1 LNHNV and CDR2 YYDKDF (reference sequence). CDR3 DNA sequence: TGTGCCACCAGCGGGTCGGGACTAGCGGGGCCCTCGAACACCGGGGAGCTGTTTTTT. Translated, it gives CATSGSGLAGPSNTGELFF.

The chain links TRBV27 to TRBJ2-4; D is ambiguous. The V gene's germline CDR1 is MNHEY and CDR2 SMNVEV (reference sequence). Trimming pared 5 bases from V and 4 bases from J, leaving 6 bases between. CDR3 size: 12 residues. CDR3 in amino acids: CASSPQKNIQYF. CDR3 bases: TGTGCCAGCAGTCCACAAAAAAACATTCAGTACTTC.

This clonotype appeared many times. The genes are TRBV6-5 and TRBJ1-2; D uncertain. Trimming took off 4 bases at V and 4 bases at J, with 13 bases between the two ends. The CDR3 spans 14 residues. Germline V gene sequence: CDR1 MNHEY, CDR2 SVGAGI. The CDR3 protein is CASSSGEVGYGYTF. The CDR3 region has the DNA TGTGCCAGCAGTTCGGGAGAGGTTGGCTATGGCTACACCTTC.

The V gene is TRBV12-3 or TRBV12-4, the J gene TRBJ2-3; the D gene is possibly TRBD1 (7 bases). V shed 3 bases and J shed 3 bases, with 13 bases lying between them. This CDR3 region has 15 residues. The CDR3, as DNA: TGTGCCAGCAGTTTTGTGGCAGGGGGGACAGATACGCAGTATTTT. Its translation is CASSFVAGGTDTQYF.